The clone carrying this T cell receptor beta chain has a single count. Its antigen is undetermined. This CDR3 spans 13 amino acids. In germline, CDR1 is SEHNR, CDR2 FQNEAQ (reference sequence). The ends were cut back, 1 base at V and 4 bases at J, with 5 bases in the middle. The sequencing template was cDNA reverse transcribed from extracted RNA. TCRdb's table, derived via immunoSEQ multiplex PCR, lists solely in-frame clones and lacks some. The sample has roughly 150,000 clones; 62% are singletons. These data originate in a study of CD8+ T cells in alopecia areata. The study's findings and limits: Against the mouse data, patients shared TCRs less clearly, possibly for HLA reasons. Normal skin's resident alphabeta T cells are also sequenced in scalp samples. Elevated clonality characterized lesional scalp relative to normal scalp, particularly in alopecia totalis/universalis.

The sequenced material came from CD8+ T cells sorted from blood. This receptor was taken from a human donor in good health. The rearrangement links TRBV7-9 to TRBJ2-1, with D unresolved. DNA of the CDR3: TGTGCCAGCAGCTTAGATGGGTACAATGAGCAGTTCTTC. The encoded protein is CASSLDGYNEQFF.